This T cell receptor (beta chain) is from a study of response to subunit inactivated influenza vaccine. Regarding the study as a whole: The authors offered the suggestion that each seasonal influenza vaccination recruits few new T cells.

Concerning this clonotype: The antigen remains undetermined.

V lost 0 bases, J lost 1 base, and 11 bases lay in between. The CDR3 is 15 amino acids. Looked up from germline, CDR1 is DFQATT and CDR2 is SNEGSKA (reference sequence). TCRdb re-called the RT-PCR reads with MiXCR, one entry per CDR3 protein. The sample has approximately 730,000 distinct CDR3 sequences, approximately 15% seen once. This receptor was obtained from a man aged 45 to 65 who received an inactivated influenza vaccine. The sample was PBMCs from blood, taken roughly 15 days before vaccination. The chain couples TRBV20-1 to TRBJ2-3, with D perhaps TRBD1 (5 bases). The CDR3 reads CSARDRRGGTDTQYF. CDR3 DNA sequence: TGCAGTGCTAGAGATAGAAGGGGTGGCACAGATACGCAGTATTTT.